The next 28 T cell receptor beta chains were all read from a single sample in a study of PD-L1 blockade in urothelial cancer. Noted time point: peripheral blood 6 weeks after treatment start. Profiling relied on immunoSEQ multiplex PCR, and the TCRdb table lists in-frame clones only, not all of them. This sample has around 110,000 clones, with less than 95% found just once. This specimen consisted of PBMCs, obtained around atezolizumab (anti-PD-L1) treatment. The receptors were gathered from a man aged 60 to 75 with urothelial cancer.

This clone was recorded only once. V usage is TRBV4-2 and J usage is TRBJ2-5; no definite D call. Looked up from germline, CDR1 is LGHNA and CDR2 is YNFKEQ. This CDR3 region has 13 residues. V lost 1 base to trimming and J lost 5 bases, with 8 bases between them. The CDR3 region has the DNA TGTGCCAGCAGCCAAGGTAATTTCGAGACCCAGTACTTC. Translating it yields CASSQGNFETQYF.

This rearrangement joins TRBV7-2 to TRBJ2-5; D remains ambiguous. V was cut by 5 bases and J by 4 bases, with 11 bases left in between. The CDR3 runs 13 residues. Germline loops: CDR1 SGHTA, CDR2 FQGNSA. The DNA for the CDR3 is TGTGCCAGCAGCACGCGGTCCAGAGAGACCCAGTACTTC. Translated, it gives CASSTRSRETQYF.

The chain joins TRBV29-1 to TRBJ2-5; 7 nucleotides align to TRBD1. V shed 0 bases and J 4 bases; nucleotides not matched to a gene: 8. The CDR3 is made up of 15 amino acids. Germline V gene data show CDR1 as SQVTM and CDR2 as ANQGSEA. CDR3 coding DNA: TGCAGCGTTGAAGATTCCGCAGGGGGTCCAGAGACCCAGTACTTC. Translating it yields CSVEDSAGGPETQYF.

This sequence joins TRBV10-1 and TRBJ2-3, with D possibly TRBD1 on 6 matching bases. Trimming cost V 4 bases and J 3 bases, with 11 bases left between them. Germline loops: CDR1 WNHNN, CDR2 SYGVQD (reference sequence). The CDR3 is 14 amino acids. The CDR3 spells CASSGQGFTDTQYF. As DNA, the CDR3 is TGCGCCAGCAGTGGCCAGGGGTTTACAGATACGCAGTATTTT.

This clone was detected only once. The chain combines TRBV6-5 with TRBJ1-1; 8 nucleotides align to TRBD1. The trim removed 6 bases at V and 6 bases at J, leaving 6 bases unmatched. Per germline, CDR1 MNHEY and CDR2 SVGAGI. The CDR3 runs to 13 residues. CDR3: CASSQDRVAEAFF. The CDR3 DNA follows: TGTGCCAGCAGCCAGGACAGGGTGGCTGAAGCTTTCTTT.

DNA of the CDR3: TGTGCCAGCAGCCGAAGTGTTACAGGGGGTTACGGAAACACCATATATTTT. Translation gives CASSRSVTGGYGNTIYF. This sequence joins TRBV5-4 and TRBJ1-3; 8 nucleotides agree with TRBD1. There are 17 residues in the CDR3. Germline values: CDR1 SGHNT, CDR2 YYREEE (reference sequence). The V segment lost 4 bases and the J segment 4 bases; nucleotides outside the gene matches: 13.

This chain joins TRBV9 and TRBJ1-3; TRBD1 matches at 8 bases. V lost 0 bases, J lost 4 bases, and 9 bases stayed unmatched. Per germline, CDR1 SGDLS and CDR2 YYNGEE. There are 17 residues in the CDR3. Written as DNA, the CDR3 is TGTGCCAGCAGCGTAGGGACGACAGGGGCGGTAGGAAACACCATATATTTT. This sequence encodes CASSVGTTGAVGNTIYF. Based on the CDR3 plus reference TRBV9 and TRBJ1-3, the full variable domain is DSGVTQTPKHLITATGQRVTLRCSPRSGDLSVYWYQQSLDQGLQFLIQYYNGEERAKGNILERFSAQQFPDLHSELNLSSLELGDSALYFCASSVGTTGAVGNTIYFGEGSWLTVV.

This chain links TRBV15 with TRBJ1-1, with D tentatively TRBD1 (5 bases). Per the germline V gene, CDR1 is LNHNV and CDR2 is YYDKDF (reference sequence). V lost 3 bases, J lost 1 base, and 12 bases lay in between. CDR3 length: 15 residues. The CDR3 is CATSRDQGSNTEAFF. Written as DNA, the CDR3 is TGTGCCACCAGCAGGGATCAGGGATCGAACACTGAAGCTTTCTTT.

This clone appeared once. The chain links TRBV2 to TRBJ2-3; TRBD2 agrees at 8 bases. The CDR3 extends over 14 amino acids. Germline assignment: CDR1 SNHLY and CDR2 FYNNEI. The V segment lost 7 bases and the J segment 2 bases; nucleotides outside the gene matches: 5. Here the CDR3 DNA reads TGTGCCAGCATTCCAGCGGGGGACACAGATACGCAGTATTTT. Translating it yields CASIPAGDTDTQYF. The full variable domain, with the rest looked up from reference TRBV2 and TRBJ2-3, is EPEVTQTPSHQVTQMGQEVILRCVPISNHLYFYWYRQILGQKVEFLVSFYNNEISEKSEIFDDQFSVERPDGSNFTLKIRSTKLEDSAMYFCASIPAGDTDTQYFGPGTRLTVL.

The chain carries TRBV7-2 and TRBJ2-1, with TRBD1 matching over 7 bases. The CDR3 loop spans 12 amino acids. The V segment lost 6 bases and the J segment 15 bases; nucleotides outside the gene matches: 11. CDR1 and CDR2 from the germline V gene are SGHTA and FQGNSA. CDR3 bases: TGTGCCAGCAGTCAGACAGGGACGCCGATGTTCTTC. It encodes CASSQTGTPMFF.

This chain joins TRBV7-8 and TRBJ1-2, with D perhaps matching TRBD1 (5 bases). V lost 1 base, J lost 6 bases, and 15 bases lay in between. CDR3 length: 15 residues. The germline CDR1 and CDR2 sequences are SGHVS and FQNEAQ. Here the CDR3 DNA reads TGTGCCAGCAGCTTAGACTCAGGCAGGGTCAATGGCTACACCTTC. As protein: CASSLDSGRVNGYTF.

The J gene is TRBJ2-7, the V gene TRBV4-2; the D gene is possibly TRBD1 (5 bases). The CDR3 runs to 13 residues. Germline V gene data show CDR1 as LGHNA and CDR2 as YNFKEQ. The ends were cut back, 6 bases at V and 3 bases at J, with 12 bases in the middle. CDR3 nucleotide sequence: TGTGCCAGCAGTCCGACAGCCTACTACGAGCAGTACTTC. Its protein product is CASSPTAYYEQYF.

The CDR3 protein is CSVRTGALNTEAFF. In DNA, the CDR3 is TGCAGCGTTAGGACAGGAGCACTGAACACTGAAGCTTTCTTT. The V gene is TRBV29-1, the J gene TRBJ1-1, with TRBD1 matching over 7 bases. Germline assignment: CDR1 SQVTM and CDR2 ANQGSEA. The length of the CDR3 is 14 residues. The junction had 6 bases not matched to a gene; V was cut back by 5 bases and J by 0 bases.

This chain connects TRBV4-3 to TRBJ2-7; unclear D gene. The ends were cut back, 1 base at V and 6 bases at J, with 16 bases in the middle. The CDR3 contains 15 residues. CDR1 and CDR2 (germline): LGHNA, YSLEER. CDR3 sequence (DNA): TGCGCCAGCAGCCAAGGTAGAGCCATACAGAGCGAGCAGTACTTC. It specifies CASSQGRAIQSEQYF.

The chain recombines TRBV28 with TRBJ1-4, with 8 bases identical to TRBD1. CDR3 length equals 15 residues. Germline trimming cut 4 bases from V and 3 bases from J; bases unmatched to any gene: 4. Germline values: CDR1 MDHEN, CDR2 SYDVKM. The CDR3 reads CASSSGGASNEKLFF. The CDR3 bases are TGTGCCAGCAGTTCAGGGGGCGCTTCTAATGAAAAACTGTTTTTT.

Points on this clone: In the same sample, other DNA sequences code for this CDR3. CDR3 DNA: TGTGCCAGCAGCCGGGGGGGCTCTGGGGCCAACGTCCTGACTTTC. This sequence encodes CASSRGGSGANVLTF. The chain recombines TRBV7-2 with TRBJ2-6; 8 nucleotides agree with TRBD2. V lost 5 bases, J lost 0 bases, and 0 bases stayed unmatched. The CDR3 covers 15 residues. The germline CDR1 and CDR2 sequences are SGHTA and FQGNSA.

The chain links TRBV5-4 to TRBJ2-7; D gene unclear. The CDR3 spans 16 residues. Trimming shortened V by 4 bases and J by 0 bases, and 17 bases separated the two germline ends. Germline CDR1 and CDR2: SGHNT and YYREEE (reference sequence). The CDR3 region is CASSINNQASSYEQYF. CDR3 DNA sequence: TGTGCCAGCAGCATTAACAACCAGGCGAGCTCCTACGAGCAGTACTTC.

The CDR3 DNA is TGTGCCAGCAGCTTTGGACAGGGGCGGGAAAAACTGTTTTTT. Translated: CASSFGQGREKLFF. The chain is built from TRBV11-2 and TRBJ1-4, with TRBD1 matching 9 bases. CDR3 length: 14 residues. With V trimmed by 3 bases and J by 8 bases, 4 bases remained unmatched. CDR1 and CDR2 (germline): SGHAT, FQNNGV.

V gene TRBV4-2 combines with J gene TRBJ1-3, with 9 bases fitting TRBD1. CDR1 LGHNA and CDR2 YNFKEQ come from the germline V gene. CDR3 length equals 13 residues. Trimming removed 2 bases from V and 8 bases from J; junction bases left unmatched: 1. The CDR3 DNA reads TGTGCCAGCAGCCAAACAGGGGGCGACACCATATATTTT. It is translated as CASSQTGGDTIYF.

The chain employs TRBV2 and TRBJ2-5; D might be TRBD1 (5 bases). The V end lost 10 bases, the J end lost 0 bases, and 9 bases lay between the germline ends. The CDR3 consists of 12 residues. Germline assignment: CDR1 SNHLY and CDR2 FYNNEI. CDR3 sequence reads: CATRADQETQYF. Written as DNA, the CDR3 is TGTGCCACCAGGGCAGACCAAGAGACCCAGTACTTC.

The chain employs TRBV27 and TRBJ2-7, with D possibly TRBD1 on 6 matching bases. V lost 6 bases and J lost 7, with 19 bases in between. CDR3 length: 14 residues. The germline CDR1 and CDR2 sequences are MNHEY and SMNVEV (reference sequence). This CDR3 is CASRHNAGTPEQYF. DNA for the CDR3: TGTGCCAGCAGACACAACGCCGGGACACCGGAGCAGTACTTC.

The CDR3 DNA reads as TGCGCCAGCAGCGGACGGACTAGCGGGGAGCAGTTCTTC. The encoded protein is CASSGRTSGEQFF. The J gene is TRBJ2-1, the V gene TRBV5-1; TRBD2 matches 11 bases. Germline V CDR1 and CDR2: SGHRS, YFSETQ. Trimming took 4 bases from V and 10 from J; bases not matched to a gene: 4. The length of the CDR3 is 13 residues.

The chain joins TRBV19 to TRBJ2-4, with D unresolved. The CDR3 length is 14 residues. Per germline, CDR1 LNHDA and CDR2 SQIVND (reference sequence). Between the trimmed V and J ends, which lost 2 bases and 9 bases, there was a span of 14 bases. CDR3 nucleotide sequence: TGTGCCAGTAGTATACACCAGCGAGATGCCATTCAGTACTTC. Translating gives CASSIHQRDAIQYF.

This clone was recorded once. This chain uses TRBV5-1 with TRBJ2-5; tentatively, D is TRBD1 (5 bases). This CDR3 is 16 amino acids long. The germline V and J ends were trimmed by 4 bases and 5 bases, with 21 bases remaining between them. Germline assignment: CDR1 SGHRS and CDR2 YFSETQ. The chain's CDR3 is CASSPRLTGLGETQYF. The CDR3 region has the DNA TGCGCCAGCAGCCCGCGGCTCACAGGCCTGGGGGAGACCCAGTACTTC.

The V gene is TRBV6-6, the J gene TRBJ2-3; weak D call: TRBD1 (6 bases). The CDR3 is made up of 13 amino acids. V shed 5 bases and J shed 6 bases, with 12 bases lying between them. The germline V gene encodes CDR1 MNHNY and CDR2 SVGAGI (reference sequence). This chain's CDR3 is CASSATGSDTQYF. CDR3 bases: TGTGCCAGCAGTGCGACAGGCTCGGATACGCAGTATTTT.

The rearrangement links TRBV5-1 to TRBJ2-3; a weak D match, TRBD2 (6 bases). CDR1 and CDR2 (germline): SGHRS, YFSETQ. The CDR3 totals 15 residues. Trimming left V 0 bases short and J 3 bases short, with 11 bases between. CDR3 residues: CASSLVAVGTDTQYF. In nucleotides, the CDR3 is TGCGCCAGCAGCTTGGTAGCGGTGGGGACAGATACGCAGTATTTT.

This rearrangement joins TRBV29-1 to TRBJ1-1, with 9 bases matching TRBD1. Germline loops: CDR1 SQVTM, CDR2 ANQGSEA. V shed 4 bases and J 4 bases; nucleotides not matched to a gene: 1. CDR3 length: 12 residues. In nucleotides, the CDR3 is TGCAGCGTTGGACAGGGGGTCACTGAAGCTTTCTTT. This encodes CSVGQGVTEAFF.

The chain uses TRBV18 and TRBJ2-7, with 7 bases that match TRBD1. V was pared by 0 bases and J by 5 bases, with 7 bases of the junction left unmatched. The CDR3 covers 15 residues. Germline V lookup: CDR1 KGHSH, CDR2 LQKENI. CDR3 residues: CASSPPETGLHEQYF. The CDR3 DNA is TGTGCCAGCTCACCACCAGAGACAGGGTTGCACGAGCAGTACTTC.